Listed below are T cell receptor beta chains from one sample, sequenced in a study of blood T cell repertoires in COVID-19. Profiling relied on immunoSEQ multiplex PCR, and the TCRdb table lists in-frame clones only, not all of them. The sample contains 210,000 or so clones, around four fifths of which appear only once. What was sequenced was peripheral blood. The source is an elderly woman with active or convalescent COVID-19. The CDR3 runs from the conserved cysteine through the conserved F or W. Fields, in order: D gene, clone size, CDR3 length, J gene, V gene, CDR3 protein, CDR3 DNA. A D gene is named only where the DNA matches it firmly. For some rows the clone size is stated as once, few or many, or as a class when expanded; others skip it.

d_call: -; clone_size: -; cdr3_length: 14; j_call: TRBJ1-1; v_call: TRBV20-1; cdr3_aa: CSASGGRGNTEAFF; cdr3_nt: TGCAGTGCTAGTGGGGGCAGGGGGAACACTGAAGCTTTCTTT
d_call: TRBD1; clone_size: -; cdr3_length: 13; j_call: TRBJ1-2; v_call: TRBV19; cdr3_aa: CASSIGTGASYTF; cdr3_nt: TGTGCCAGTAGTATAGGGACAGGCGCCTCCTACACCTTC
d_call: -; clone_size: -; cdr3_length: 15; j_call: TRBJ1-5; v_call: TRBV6-4; cdr3_aa: CASSDSTGGNQPQHF; cdr3_nt: TGTGCCAGCAGTGACTCGACGGGGGGGAATCAGCCCCAGCATTTT
d_call: TRBD2; clone_size: -; cdr3_length: 15; j_call: TRBJ2-7; v_call: TRBV4-3; cdr3_aa: CASSQDPGGDYEQYF; cdr3_nt: TGCGCCAGCAGCCAAGATCCCGGGGGGGACTACGAGCAGTACTTC
d_call: TRBD1; clone_size: once; cdr3_length: 17; j_call: TRBJ1-2; v_call: TRBV15; cdr3_aa: CATSRDGQARVGYGYTF; cdr3_nt: TGTGCCACCAGCAGAGATGGACAGGCCAGGGTCGGCTATGGCTACACCTTC
d_call: -; clone_size: few; cdr3_length: 14; j_call: TRBJ2-5; v_call: TRBV14; cdr3_aa: CASSRRTVQETQYF; cdr3_nt: TGTGCCAGCAGCCGCCGGACAGTACAAGAGACCCAGTACTTC
d_call: TRBD2; clone_size: -; cdr3_length: 16; j_call: TRBJ2-3; v_call: TRBV2; cdr3_aa: CASSEVAGGITDTQYF; cdr3_nt: TGTGCCAGCAGTGAAGTGGCGGGGGGGATCACAGATACGCAGTATTTT
d_call: TRBD1; clone_size: -; cdr3_length: 14; j_call: TRBJ2-7; v_call: TRBV4-1; cdr3_aa: CASSYQGTDYEQYF; cdr3_nt: TGCGCCAGCAGCTACCAAGGGACAGATTACGAGCAGTACTTC
d_call: -; clone_size: few; cdr3_length: 16; j_call: TRBJ2-7; v_call: TRBV29-1; cdr3_aa: CSVEDLAESDSYEQYF; cdr3_nt: TGCAGCGTTGAAGATCTAGCAGAAAGCGACTCCTACGAGCAGTACTTC
d_call: TRBD1; clone_size: -; cdr3_length: 14; j_call: TRBJ1-1; v_call: TRBV5-6; cdr3_aa: CASSSGRGLTEAFF; cdr3_nt: TGTGCCAGCAGCTCTGGCAGGGGGCTCACTGAAGCTTTCTTT
d_call: TRBD1; clone_size: -; cdr3_length: 17; j_call: TRBJ1-6; v_call: TRBV19; cdr3_aa: CASSPSYRTGFNSPLHF; cdr3_nt: TGTGCCAGTAGTCCCAGCTATCGGACAGGTTTTAATTCACCCCTCCACTTT
d_call: -; clone_size: -; cdr3_length: 14; j_call: TRBJ1-4; v_call: TRBV13; cdr3_aa: CAGDSPRTNEKLFF; cdr3_nt: TGTGCCGGCGACAGTCCCCGGACTAATGAAAAACTGTTTTTT
d_call: -; clone_size: -; cdr3_length: 15; j_call: TRBJ2-7; v_call: TRBV6-5; cdr3_aa: CASSYFLRGGYEQYF; cdr3_nt: TGTGCCAGCAGTTACTTTCTCCGTGGGGGGTACGAGCAGTACTTC
d_call: TRBD1; clone_size: -; cdr3_length: 13; j_call: TRBJ2-7; v_call: TRBV5-1; cdr3_aa: CASSSTGGFEQYF; cdr3_nt: TGCGCCAGCAGCTCGACAGGGGGCTTCGAGCAGTACTTC
d_call: TRBD2; clone_size: -; cdr3_length: 16; j_call: TRBJ2-1; v_call: TRBV5-4; cdr3_aa: CASSSRSGDSYNEQFF; cdr3_nt: TGTGCCAGCAGCTCGCGGAGCGGGGACTCCTACAATGAGCAGTTCTTC
d_call: TRBD1; clone_size: -; cdr3_length: 15; j_call: TRBJ2-7; v_call: TRBV4-1; cdr3_aa: CASSRNGQVSYEQYF; cdr3_nt: TGCGCCAGCAGCCGTAATGGACAGGTTAGCTACGAGCAGTACTTC
d_call: -; clone_size: once; cdr3_length: 15; j_call: TRBJ1-5; v_call: TRBV27; cdr3_aa: CASSPTPGGNQPQHF; cdr3_nt: TGTGCCAGCAGTCCAACCCCAGGGGGCAATCAGCCCCAGCATTTT
d_call: TRBD2; clone_size: -; cdr3_length: 16; j_call: TRBJ2-1; v_call: TRBV11-1; cdr3_aa: CASSSGTSGGADEQFF; cdr3_nt: TGTGCCAGCAGCTCAGGAACTAGCGGGGGGGCGGATGAGCAGTTCTTC
d_call: -; clone_size: -; cdr3_length: 15; j_call: TRBJ2-3; v_call: TRBV5-4; cdr3_aa: CASSPHQGGTDTQYF; cdr3_nt: TGTGCCAGCAGCCCCCACCAAGGGGGCACAGATACGCAGTATTTT
d_call: -; clone_size: -; cdr3_length: 16; j_call: TRBJ2-5; v_call: TRBV5-1; cdr3_aa: CASSRKEASGLETQYF; cdr3_nt: TGCGCCAGCAGCCGGAAGGAAGCCAGCGGGTTGGAGACCCAGTACTTC
d_call: -; clone_size: -; cdr3_length: 14; j_call: TRBJ1-2; v_call: TRBV4-2; cdr3_aa: CASSPNGRGGGYTF; cdr3_nt: TGTGCCAGCAGCCCTAACGGAAGGGGGGGAGGCTACACCTTC
d_call: -; clone_size: few; cdr3_length: 13; j_call: TRBJ1-1; v_call: TRBV18; cdr3_aa: CASHGGRATEAFF; cdr3_nt: TGTGCCAGCCACGGGGGGAGGGCCACTGAAGCTTTCTTT
d_call: -; clone_size: -; cdr3_length: 13; j_call: TRBJ2-1; v_call: TRBV7-9; cdr3_aa: CASSLDFEGEQFF; cdr3_nt: TGTGCCAGCAGCTTGGATTTCGAGGGTGAGCAGTTCTTC